This entry lists 10 T cell receptor beta chains sequenced from one sample in a study of blood T cells in healthy people across ages. Using a J-beta primer mix together with a sample-barcoded 5' primer, a second PCR was run for roughly 7 to 11 cycles. TCRdb used MiXCR to reprocess the 5' RACE reads, holding one entry per CDR3 protein. In the table there are fewer than 900,000 distinct CDR3 sequences, roughly 47% of which are singletons. Sequencing was carried out using blood. All receptors derive from a woman aged 55-70 years in good health.

This clonotype was seen only a few times. The V gene is TRBV7-2, the J gene TRBJ2-7; D unresolved. The CDR3 runs to 12 residues. V lost 2 bases, J lost 2 bases, and 4 bases lay in between. Germline CDR1 reads SGHTA; CDR2 reads FQGNSA. This chain's CDR3 is CASSLKAYEQYF. CDR3 bases: TGTGCCAGCAGCTTAAAAGCCTACGAGCAGTACTTC.

For the CDR3, the DNA is TGTGCCAGCAGTGAATCCTGGGGGAGTGGAAACATTCAGTACTTC. This encodes CASSESWGSGNIQYF. V gene TRBV25-1 combines with J gene TRBJ2-4, with D perhaps given as TRBD1 or TRBD2 (5 bases each). CDR3 length: 15 residues. V shed 1 base and J shed 6 bases, with 13 bases lying between them. Germline V CDR1 and CDR2: MGHDK, SYGVNS.

This clonotype was counted at least ten times. The chain couples TRBV20-1 to TRBJ1-1, with D possibly TRBD1 on 5 matching bases. Looked up from germline, CDR1 is DFQATT and CDR2 is SNEGSKA (reference sequence). This CDR3 is 11 amino acids long. With 5 bases removed from V and 4 bases from J, the gap between germline ends came to 8 bases. The CDR3 loop reads CSAPGSTEAFF. The CDR3 region has the DNA TGCAGTGCTCCAGGGTCCACTGAAGCTTTCTTT.

Comment on this clonotype: The junction departs from the called germline gene at one end, perhaps through a read error. This chain uses TRBV20-1 with TRBJ1-6; D may be TRBD1 (6 bases). The germline gives CDR1 DFQATT, CDR2 SNEGSKA (reference sequence). The CDR3 contains 14 residues. The CDR3: CSAAGGSRGSPPHF. The CDR3, as DNA: TGCAGTGCCGCCGGGGGCTCAAGGGGTTCACCCCCCCACTTT.

The rearrangement uses TRBV6-2 or TRBV6-3 and TRBJ1-5, with D hard to call. The germline V gene encodes CDR1 MNHEY and CDR2 SVGEGT. The CDR3 contains 13 residues. V gave up 1 base and J gave up 4 bases, with 5 bases separating them. Written as DNA, the CDR3 is TGTGCCAGCAGTTACTATGGGAATCAGCCCCAGCATTTT. This encodes CASSYYGNQPQHF.

With respect to this clonotype: This may come from a read error, since a much larger clone is one base off. V and J are TRBV29-1 and TRBJ2-5, with unresolved D. V lost 7 bases, J lost 4 bases, and 10 bases lay in between. Germline CDR1 SQVTM, CDR2 ANQGSEA. There are 11 residues in the CDR3. The CDR3 DNA sequence: TGCAGCGGTGGACCTAGAGAGACCCAGTACTTC. Amino acids: CSGGPRETQYF.

This clonotype turned up a few times. The chain links TRBV7-6 to TRBJ1-5; 8 bases agree with TRBD1. In germline, CDR1 is SGHVS, CDR2 FNYEAQ. The CDR3 spans 15 residues. J lost 3 bases, V lost 5 bases, and 6 bases had no gene match. CDR3 sequence reads: CASSPGTGNNQPQHF. CDR3 DNA: TGTGCCAGCAGCCCCGGGACAGGCAACAATCAGCCCCAGCATTTT.

V is TRBV7-9 and J is TRBJ2-3; TRBD2 agrees at 9 bases. V shed 3 bases and J 14 bases; nucleotides not matched to a gene: 18. There are 16 residues in the CDR3. Germline V gives CDR1 SEHNR, CDR2 FQNEAQ (reference sequence). The CDR3 reads CASSLGGLSSGAKVYF. CDR3 in DNA: TGTGCCAGCAGCTTGGGTGGCTTGTCTAGCGGGGCTAAGGTGTATTTT.

On this clonotype: One end of the junction is discordant with germline, which a read error may explain. V and J are TRBV11-2 and TRBJ1-4; no firm D call. The CDR3 runs to 14 residues. The germline CDR1 and CDR2 sequences are SGHAT and FQNNGV. DNA for the CDR3: TGTGCCAGCAGCCCTAGACCTTTTGGTGAAAGACTGTTTTTT. Its translation: CASSPRPFGERLFF.

This clonotype occurred once. A read error may be the cause here, since a much bigger clone is one base away. The gene calls are TRBV4-3 and TRBJ2-1; TRBD2 matches 12 bases. The CDR3 has 17 residues. CDR1 LGHNA and CDR2 YSLEER come from the germline V gene. CDR3 nucleotide sequence: TGCGCCGGCAGCCAAGCACTAGCGGGAGGCCACTACAATGAGCAGTTCTTC. Encoded protein: CAGSQALAGGHYNEQFF.